The entry below describes one T cell receptor beta chain. Reverse transcription of about 0.5 to 1 ug RNA used random hexamers. MiXCR was run by TCRdb on the immunoSEQ multiplex PCR reads, yielding one entry per CDR3 protein. The sample has some 130,000 distinct CDR3 sequences, roughly 94% seen once; the top ten hold roughly 0.13%. This specimen comes from a study of CD8 T cells in Susac syndrome. V was shortened by 2 bases and J by 0 bases, with 11 bases between the two germline ends. Per germline, CDR1 ENHRY and CDR2 SYGVKD. The CDR3 runs to 16 residues. The chain employs TRBV10-3 and TRBJ2-1; D gene uncertain. Sequenced material: CD4+ T cells from PBMCs. The clonotype comes from a human donor with multiple sclerosis. CDR3 sequence (DNA): TGTGCCATCAGTGAGAACGGGTGGAGCTCCTACAATGAGCAGTTCTTC. The encoded protein is CAISENGWSSYNEQFF.